This T cell receptor (beta chain) originates from a study of beta chain features in type 1 diabetes. As for the study in general: Examination spanned over 85,000,000 sorted cells from all samples.

Overall study findings and caveats: Among patients with Type 1 diabetes, TCRB CDR3s were moderately but significantly shorter in every one of the four CD4+ subsets.

A note on this clone: Antigen: not known.

The CDR3 contains 15 residues. Germline CDR1 is SEHNR and CDR2 is FQNEAQ (reference sequence). V lost 5 bases to trimming and J lost 5 bases; unmatched junction nucleotides: 6. What was sequenced were expressed TCRB transcripts, since all of the isolated RNA had been reverse transcribed. The assay was immunoSEQ multiplex PCR, and TCRdb's table has in-frame clones only and misses some. The table lists around 360,000 clones, over 9.5% of them singletons, with about 0.01% in the top ten. This receptor was taken from a woman aged 18-29 years with type 1 diabetes. Sequenced material: naive CD4+ T cells from blood. The chain couples TRBV7-9 to TRBJ2-1, with 10 nucleotides matching TRBD2. This chain's CDR3 is CASSPRTSGHNEQFF. The DNA for the CDR3 is TGTGCCAGCAGCCCTCGGACTAGCGGACACAATGAGCAGTTCTTC.